This passage covers 2 T cell receptor beta chains from one sample sequenced in a study of blood T cell repertoires in COVID-19. Sequencing used immunoSEQ multiplex PCR; TCRdb keeps in-frame clones, though not all of them. The sample shows some 310,000 clones, nearly 90% of them seen only once. Specimen: peripheral blood. These TCRs come from a woman aged 40-49 years with COVID-19, enrolled during active disease.

The chain uses TRBV6-2 or TRBV6-3 and TRBJ2-2; a weak D match, TRBD2 (6 bases). Germline assignment: CDR1 MNHEY and CDR2 SVGEGT. CDR3 length: 15 amino acids. V gave up 4 bases and J gave up 1 base, with 10 bases separating them. In DNA, the CDR3 is TGTGCCAGCAGTTTAGCGGCCCTGAACACCGGGGAGCTGTTTTTT. Encoded protein: CASSLAALNTGELFF.

V is TRBV5-1 and J is TRBJ1-6; the match to TRBD1 covers 8 bases. Germline trimming cut 4 bases from V and 13 bases from J; bases unmatched to any gene: 10. The CDR3 is 14 residues long. Germline V gene data show CDR1 as SGHRS and CDR2 as YFSETQ. The CDR3 DNA reads as TGCGCCAGCAGCCCCGGACAGGGAGCTATTCCCCTCCACTTT. Its protein is CASSPGQGAIPLHF.